A selection of T cell receptor beta chains follows, all from one sample in a study of human CD8 memory T cell subsets. TCRdb redid the calling of the 5' RACE reads with MiXCR, one entry per CDR3 protein. The data hold roughly 8,000 distinct CDR3 sequences, with 3% to 5% observed a single time. Sequencing was carried out using CD8+ T cells from PBMCs. These receptors all stem from a human donor in good health. Each CDR3 is given with its conserved first and last residue. Each record gives: V gene, D gene, J gene, clone size, CDR3 protein, CDR3 DNA. D genes are given only for firm matches. Clone size is shown for a subset of rows, as once, few, many or a class of expanded clone.

V gene: TRBV2
D gene: -
J gene: TRBJ2-3
clone size: many
CDR3 protein: CASTSGHRVSTDTQYF
CDR3 DNA: TGTGCCAGCACCTCAGGTCACAGGGTATCCACAGATACGCAGTATTTT

V gene: TRBV29-1
D gene: TRBD2
J gene: TRBJ2-1
clone size: few
CDR3 protein: CSVEYPGLAGEGSSYNEQFF
CDR3 DNA: TGCAGCGTTGAATACCCCGGACTAGCGGGGGAAGGGAGCTCCTACAATGAGCAGTTCTTC

V gene: TRBV11-2
D gene: -
J gene: TRBJ1-1
clone size: many
CDR3 protein: CASSLLSVTEAFF
CDR3 DNA: TGTGCCAGCAGCTTACTTTCGGTCACTGAAGCTTTCTTT

V gene: TRBV2
D gene: TRBD1
J gene: TRBJ1-2
clone size: many
CDR3 protein: CASSEENTGGIYGYTF
CDR3 DNA: TGTGCCAGCAGTGAAGAAAATACAGGGGGCATATATGGCTACACCTTC

V gene: TRBV4-1
D gene: -
J gene: TRBJ2-7
clone size: few
CDR3 protein: CASSQGTLYEQYF
CDR3 DNA: TGCGCCAGCAGCCAAGGGACCCTCTACGAGCAGTACTTC

V gene: TRBV28
D gene: -
J gene: TRBJ1-4
clone size: many
CDR3 protein: CASSPRLTGMDEKLFF
CDR3 DNA: TGTGCCAGCAGTCCCCGTCTGACAGGAATGGATGAAAAACTGTTTTTT

V gene: TRBV2
D gene: -
J gene: TRBJ1-5
clone size: many
CDR3 protein: CASTTGPGQPQHF
CDR3 DNA: TGTGCCAGCACCACAGGGCCCGGTCAGCCCCAGCATTTT

V gene: TRBV27
D gene: -
J gene: TRBJ1-1
clone size: many
CDR3 protein: CASSASGTPREVNTEAFF
CDR3 DNA: TGTGCCAGCAGTGCATCCGGGACTCCCAGAGAGGTGAACACTGAAGCTTTCTTT

V gene: TRBV28
D gene: TRBD1
J gene: TRBJ2-7
clone size: many
CDR3 protein: CASSLGQGRNEQYF
CDR3 DNA: TGTGCCAGCAGTTTGGGACAGGGTCGCAACGAGCAGTACTTC

V gene: TRBV7-2
D gene: -
J gene: TRBJ2-1
clone size: many
CDR3 protein: CASSLAAGESREQFF
CDR3 DNA: TGTGCCAGCAGCTTAGCGGCAGGGGAGAGTAGGGAGCAGTTCTTC

V gene: TRBV20-1
D gene: -
J gene: TRBJ1-1
clone size: -
CDR3 protein: CSARDPGVNTEAFF
CDR3 DNA: TGCAGTGCTAGAGATCCAGGGGTGAACACTGAAGCTTTCTTT

V gene: TRBV4-1
D gene: -
J gene: TRBJ2-1
clone size: many
CDR3 protein: CASSLLFDNEQFF
CDR3 DNA: TGCGCCAGCAGCCTCCTCTTTGACAATGAGCAGTTCTTC

V gene: TRBV6-1
D gene: -
J gene: TRBJ1-2
clone size: few
CDR3 protein: CASSEEVVGSTYGYTF
CDR3 DNA: TGTGCCAGCAGTGAAGAGGTGGTGGGGTCTACCTATGGCTACACCTTC

V gene: TRBV7-2
D gene: TRBD2
J gene: TRBJ2-7
clone size: few
CDR3 protein: CASSDRLAGNYEQYF
CDR3 DNA: TGTGCCAGCAGCGACAGACTAGCGGGAAACTACGAGCAGTACTTC

V gene: TRBV19
D gene: -
J gene: TRBJ1-1
clone size: few
CDR3 protein: CASTPLGGLNTEAFF
CDR3 DNA: TGTGCCAGTACGCCTCTTGGGGGCTTGAACACTGAAGCTTTCTTT

V gene: TRBV12-3/TRBV12-4
D gene: -
J gene: TRBJ2-7
clone size: few
CDR3 protein: CASSPDPGDYEQYF
CDR3 DNA: TGTGCCAGCAGTCCCGATCCCGGAGACTACGAGCAGTACTTC

V gene: TRBV9
D gene: -
J gene: TRBJ1-2
clone size: many
CDR3 protein: CASSVGAGTVYGYTF
CDR3 DNA: TGTGCCAGCAGCGTAGGGGCAGGGACTGTCTATGGCTACACCTTC

V gene: TRBV4-2
D gene: TRBD2
J gene: TRBJ2-7
clone size: many
CDR3 protein: CASSVTSGGSYEQYF
CDR3 DNA: TGTGCCAGCAGCGTCACTAGCGGGGGGTCTTACGAGCAGTACTTC

V gene: TRBV6-4
D gene: -
J gene: TRBJ2-1
clone size: large
CDR3 protein: CASSLGPRSLGPQNEQFF
CDR3 DNA: TGTGCCAGCAGTCTCGGGCCCCGGTCCCTTGGGCCTCAAAATGAGCAGTTCTTC

V gene: TRBV5-1
D gene: TRBD1
J gene: TRBJ1-1
clone size: many
CDR3 protein: CASSLTADRGSGTEAFF
CDR3 DNA: TGCGCCAGCAGCTTGACCGCGGACAGGGGGTCAGGTACTGAAGCTTTCTTT

V gene: TRBV6-2/TRBV6-3
D gene: -
J gene: TRBJ1-5
clone size: -
CDR3 protein: CASSYASHSNQPQHF
CDR3 DNA: TGTGCCAGCAGTTACGCCAGCCATAGCAATCAGCCCCAGCATTTT

V gene: TRBV7-2
D gene: -
J gene: TRBJ2-7
clone size: many
CDR3 protein: CASSPGLRGYEQYF
CDR3 DNA: TGTGCCAGCAGCCCCGGTTTGAGGGGCTACGAGCAGTACTTC

V gene: TRBV5-6
D gene: -
J gene: TRBJ1-1
clone size: -
CDR3 protein: CACSYPNTEYTEAFF
CDR3 DNA: TGTGCCTGCAGTTACCCAAATACAGAATACACTGAAGCTTTCTTT

V gene: TRBV11-2
D gene: TRBD1
J gene: TRBJ2-7
clone size: many
CDR3 protein: CASGQGARYEQYF
CDR3 DNA: TGTGCCAGCGGGCAGGGGGCGCGCTACGAGCAGTACTTC

V gene: TRBV5-6
D gene: -
J gene: TRBJ2-7
clone size: many
CDR3 protein: CASSLAPGEQYF
CDR3 DNA: TGTGCCAGCAGCTTGGCTCCCGGTGAGCAGTACTTC

V gene: TRBV3-1
D gene: -
J gene: TRBJ1-2
clone size: few
CDR3 protein: CASSQDLVTSGNINYGYTF
CDR3 DNA: TGTGCCAGCAGCCAAGATCTTGTAACCTCAGGGAATATAAACTATGGCTACACCTTC

V gene: TRBV7-2
D gene: -
J gene: TRBJ2-1
clone size: large
CDR3 protein: CASSLGTNWGQFF
CDR3 DNA: TGTGCCAGCAGCTTAGGGACTAACTGGGGGCAGTTCTTC